One and the same sample provided the 19 T cell receptor beta chains below, sequenced in a study of CD4+ T cells in melanoma (dated by TCRdb to 2022 to 2024). The receptor library was made with the immunoSEQ multiplex PCR assay. TCRdb limited this immuneACCESS table to in-frame rearrangements with V and J called. A share of clones is missing; checked studies link under half to unresolved V genes, and the rest is unexplained. Counted in this sample were roughly 150,000 clones; 80% to 95% of them appeared once. 1.5% of the sample goes to the ten largest clones. Receptor source: a human donor with melanoma.

This sequence joins TRBV10-2 and TRBJ1-5; unclear D gene. This CDR3 has 14 residues. Trimming stripped 4 bases from V and 4 bases from J, with 11 bases between. In germline, CDR1 is WSHSY, CDR2 SAAADI. DNA for the CDR3: TGCGCCAGCAGTGTACCGGGAGGGAATCAGCCCCAGCATTTT. Encoded protein: CASSVPGGNQPQHF.

This chain links TRBV2 with TRBJ1-6, with D uncertain. V lost 6 bases and J lost 10, with 16 bases in between. CDR3 length equals 14 residues. From germline, CDR1 is SNHLY and CDR2 FYNNEI. The CDR3 nucleotides are TGTGCCAGCAGAATCGGGAGGCCCGGGTCACCCCTCCACTTT. Translated: CASRIGRPGSPLHF.

V gene TRBV11-2 combines with J gene TRBJ1-1; 7 bases align to TRBD1. The CDR3 is 17 residues long. The trim removed 4 bases at V and 2 bases at J, leaving 13 bases unmatched. Germline loops: CDR1 SGHAT, CDR2 FQNNGV. The CDR3 sequence: CASSWGQWRANNTEAFF. The CDR3 nucleotides are TGTGCCAGCAGCTGGGGACAGTGGAGGGCCAATAACACTGAAGCTTTCTTT.

The chain employs TRBV7-6 and TRBJ2-5; 9 positions match TRBD2. J gave up 3 bases and V 4 bases, and 6 bases lay outside the gene matches. From germline, CDR1 is SGHVS and CDR2 FNYEAQ. The CDR3 consists of 15 residues. CDR3: CASSSRPSGEETQYF. The DNA for the CDR3 is TGTGCCAGCAGCTCTAGGCCTAGCGGGGAAGAGACCCAGTACTTC.

The genes are TRBV6-1 and TRBJ2-3; 9 bases line up with TRBD1. After removal of 1 base from V and 2 bases from J, the junction contained 4 bases not matched to a gene. CDR3 size: 16 residues. Germline CDR1 and CDR2: MNHNS and SASEGT. The DNA of the CDR3 is TGTGCCAGCAGTGAAGTAACAGGGGGCCTCACAGATACGCAGTATTTT. Protein: CASSEVTGGLTDTQYF.

Here the CDR3 DNA reads TGCGCCAGCAGCTTGGGCCCCATGGACAGGGCGGGGTCTTTCTTT. Its protein product is CASSLGPMDRAGSFF. The rearrangement uses TRBV5-1 and TRBJ1-1, with TRBD1 identical over 8 bases. Germline V gene sequence: CDR1 SGHRS, CDR2 YFSETQ. This CDR3 is 15 amino acids long. V gave up 0 bases and J gave up 12 bases; unmatched junction bases: 13.

The chain uses TRBV11-2 and TRBJ2-5; D is ambiguous. The germline gives CDR1 SGHAT, CDR2 FQNNGV. There are 17 residues in the CDR3. Trimming removed 1 base at V and 5 bases at J, with 20 bases between. DNA of the CDR3: TGTGCCAGCAGCTTAGGTCGATATCGTCGGTTTCGGGAGACCCAGTACTTC. It yields the protein CASSLGRYRRFRETQYF.

The chain joins TRBV9 to TRBJ2-2; the match to TRBD2 covers 7 bases. The CDR3 length is 16 residues. Germline lookup yields CDR1 SGDLS and CDR2 YYNGEE. V shed 4 bases and J 4 bases; nucleotides not matched to a gene: 10. The CDR3 nucleotides read TGTGCCAGCAGCCCTCAAGCGGGGTCGGGCACCGGGGAGCTGTTTTTT. Translating gives CASSPQAGSGTGELFF.

This chain joins TRBV7-2 and TRBJ1-2; D uncertain. Germline CDR1 reads SGHTA; CDR2 reads FQGNSA. The CDR3 sequence is 13 residues long. With 1 base removed from V and 8 bases from J, the gap between germline ends came to 11 bases. In DNA form, the CDR3 reads TGTGCCAGCAGCTTAGAGGCGGGTTTCGGCTACACCTTC. This codes for CASSLEAGFGYTF.

The V call is TRBV29-1, the J call TRBJ1-2; D remains unclear. The V end lost 1 base, the J end lost 2 bases, and 8 bases lay between the germline ends. This CDR3 comprises 13 residues. Germline CDR1 reads SQVTM; CDR2 reads ANQGSEA. Written as DNA, the CDR3 is TGCAGCGTTGAAGTGTACACAAACTATGGCTACACCTTC. Amino acid sequence: CSVEVYTNYGYTF.

The chain couples TRBV4-1 to TRBJ2-1; TRBD2 matches at 9 bases. J lost 7 bases, V lost 2 bases, and 9 bases had no gene match. CDR1 MGHRA and CDR2 YSYEKL come from the germline V gene. The length of the CDR3 is 16 residues. The DNA for the CDR3 is TGCGCCAGCAGCCAAATCGGGACTAGCATCTTGAATGAGCAGTTCTTC. Its protein product is CASSQIGTSILNEQFF.

The chain joins TRBV27 to TRBJ1-2; unclear D gene. The germline gives CDR1 MNHEY, CDR2 SMNVEV (reference sequence). V was pared by 6 bases and J by 4 bases, with 12 bases between. The CDR3 extends over 13 amino acids. The CDR3 coding sequence is TGTGCCAGCAGCCCGCGTGCTCTCTATGGCTACACCTTC. It specifies CASSPRALYGYTF.

The gene calls are TRBV18 and TRBJ1-2; no definite D call. Germline V gene lookup returns CDR1 KGHSH and CDR2 LQKENI. V dropped 0 bases and J dropped 7 bases, with 12 bases sitting between them. The CDR3 length is 14 residues. The CDR3 here is CASSPPSRHLGYTF. CDR3 coding DNA: TGTGCCAGCTCACCACCCTCCCGACACCTTGGCTACACCTTC.

This clone was seen ten or more times. The chain joins TRBV7-9 to TRBJ1-2; D not resolved. CDR1 SEHNR and CDR2 FQNEAQ come from the germline V gene (reference sequence). V gave up 1 base and J gave up 8 bases, with 11 bases separating them. This CDR3 has 13 residues. CDR3: CASSLVRVGGYTF. The CDR3 DNA sequence: TGTGCCAGCAGCTTAGTAAGGGTCGGGGGCTACACCTTC.

The chain uses TRBV7-9 and TRBJ1-6, with 11 bases lining up with TRBD1. CDR3 length equals 18 residues. Losses at the gene ends were 1 base for V and 9 bases for J; bases not matched to a gene: 11. Germline-derived CDR1 and CDR2 are SEHNR and FQNEAQ (reference sequence). CDR3 DNA sequence: TGTGCCAGCAGCTTAGATACGCCCGGGACAGGGGGTATTTCACCCCTCCACTTT. The encoded protein is CASSLDTPGTGGISPLHF.

The chain combines TRBV7-9 with TRBJ1-2; D might be TRBD1 (5 bases). Germline V gene lookup returns CDR1 SEHNR and CDR2 FQNEAQ (reference sequence). CDR3 size: 14 residues. Trimming removed 5 bases at V and 2 bases at J, with 12 bases between. In DNA form, the CDR3 reads TGTGCCAGCAGCCGGATGCAGGGAAACTATGGCTACACCTTC. Encoded protein: CASSRMQGNYGYTF.

The rearrangement uses TRBV19 and TRBJ1-2; 7 bases match TRBD1. V dropped 4 bases and J dropped 4; count of bases not matched to a gene: 6. Germline V gene data show CDR1 as LNHDA and CDR2 as SQIVND (reference sequence). This CDR3 contains 14 residues. The CDR3 spells CASSTGQAGYGYTF. DNA of the CDR3: TGTGCCAGTAGTACCGGACAGGCGGGCTATGGCTACACCTTC.

This clone is a singleton in its sample. This chain joins TRBV4-2 and TRBJ2-3; 8 positions match TRBD2. Germline CDR1 and CDR2: LGHNA and YNFKEQ. Trimming removed 1 base from V and 4 bases from J; junction bases left unmatched: 10. This CDR3 contains 17 residues. In nucleotides, the CDR3 is TGTGCCAGCAGCCAAGGGGGACTAGGGGCGGATGCAGATACGCAGTATTTT. It translates to CASSQGGLGADADTQYF.

The rearrangement links TRBV5-6 to TRBJ1-1, with a weak D call TRBD1 (6 bases). Between the trimmed V and J ends, which lost 4 bases and 1 base, there was a span of 11 bases. Germline V lookup: CDR1 SGHDT, CDR2 YYEEEE. CDR3 length: 14 residues. CDR3 DNA: TGTGCCAGCAGCGACCGGGGGGCGAACACTGAAGCTTTCTTT. Its protein is CASSDRGANTEAFF.